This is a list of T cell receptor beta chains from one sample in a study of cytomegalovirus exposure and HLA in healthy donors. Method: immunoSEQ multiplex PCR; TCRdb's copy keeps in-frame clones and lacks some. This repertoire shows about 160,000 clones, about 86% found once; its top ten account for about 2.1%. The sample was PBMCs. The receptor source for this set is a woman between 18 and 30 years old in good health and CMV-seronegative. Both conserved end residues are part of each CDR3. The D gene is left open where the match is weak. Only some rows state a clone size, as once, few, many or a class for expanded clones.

CDR3 protein: CASSLLGQGNYGYTF; CDR3 DNA: TGCGCCAGCAGCTTACTGGGACAGGGGAACTATGGCTACACCTTC; V gene: TRBV5-1; clone size: once; J gene: TRBJ1-2; D gene: TRBD1
CDR3 protein: CASSSTGSEKLFF; CDR3 DNA: TGTGCCAGCAGCTCGACAGGGAGTGAAAAACTGTTTTTT; V gene: TRBV5-4; clone size: NA; J gene: TRBJ1-4; D gene: TRBD1
CDR3 protein: CASSGAASTEAFF; CDR3 DNA: TGTGCCAGCAGCGGGGCAGCGAGCACTGAAGCTTTCTTT; V gene: TRBV4-2; clone size: NA; J gene: TRBJ1-1; D gene: NA
CDR3 protein: CASSPRIAGGQETQYF; CDR3 DNA: TGTGCCAGCAGCCCCCGAATAGCGGGGGGGCAAGAGACCCAGTACTTC; V gene: TRBV13; clone size: few; J gene: TRBJ2-5; D gene: TRBD2
CDR3 protein: CASSAVVYEQYF; CDR3 DNA: TGTGCCAGCAGTGCCGTAGTCTACGAGCAGTACTTC; V gene: TRBV2; clone size: NA; J gene: TRBJ2-7; D gene: NA
CDR3 protein: CASSPGQNTEAFF; CDR3 DNA: TGTGCCAGCTCACCAGGGCAGAACACTGAAGCTTTCTTT; V gene: TRBV18; clone size: NA; J gene: TRBJ1-1; D gene: NA
CDR3 protein: CASSLNRGAAGELFF; CDR3 DNA: TGTGCCAGCAGTTTGAACAGGGGTGCCGCCGGGGAGCTGTTTTTT; V gene: TRBV27; clone size: NA; J gene: TRBJ2-2; D gene: TRBD1
CDR3 protein: CASSLLFAEKLFF; CDR3 DNA: TGTGCCAGCAGCCTTCTATTCGCTGAAAAACTGTTTTTT; V gene: TRBV28; clone size: NA; J gene: TRBJ1-4; D gene: NA
CDR3 protein: CSVEGEWRGEAFF; CDR3 DNA: TGCAGCGTTGAAGGGGAATGGAGGGGTGAAGCTTTCTTT; V gene: TRBV29-1; clone size: NA; J gene: TRBJ1-1; D gene: NA
CDR3 protein: CASSLPSGGQFF; CDR3 DNA: TGTGCCAGCAGCCTACCTAGCGGGGGGCAGTTCTTC; V gene: TRBV14; clone size: once; J gene: TRBJ2-1; D gene: TRBD2
CDR3 protein: CASSGRGPQHF; CDR3 DNA: TGTGCCAGCAGCGGCCGGGGGCCCCAGCATTTT; V gene: TRBV28; clone size: once; J gene: TRBJ1-5; D gene: NA
CDR3 protein: CASSLGGQSTDTQYF; CDR3 DNA: TGTGCCAGCAGCTTAGGCGGGCAGTCCACAGATACGCAGTATTTT; V gene: TRBV7-9; clone size: NA; J gene: TRBJ2-3; D gene: NA
CDR3 protein: CASSHGTSDYNEQFF; CDR3 DNA: TGTGCCAGCAGCCACGGGACTAGCGATTACAATGAGCAGTTCTTC; V gene: TRBV6-4; clone size: NA; J gene: TRBJ2-1; D gene: TRBD2
CDR3 protein: CASSAQGWHGYTF; CDR3 DNA: TGTGCCAGCAGCGCTCAGGGCTGGCATGGCTACACCTTC; V gene: TRBV6-1; clone size: NA; J gene: TRBJ1-2; D gene: NA
CDR3 protein: CASSPIGGRSSPLHF; CDR3 DNA: TGTGCCAGCAGCCCAATCGGAGGGAGAAGTTCACCCCTCCACTTT; V gene: TRBV6-4; clone size: NA; J gene: TRBJ1-6; D gene: NA
CDR3 protein: CASRDREASEQYF; CDR3 DNA: TGTGCCAGCAGGGACAGGGAGGCTAGCGAGCAGTACTTC; V gene: TRBV6-5; clone size: many; J gene: TRBJ2-7; D gene: TRBD1
CDR3 protein: CASSQESVPTGVYEQYF; CDR3 DNA: TGTGCCAGCAGCCAAGAATCAGTCCCGACAGGGGTATACGAGCAGTACTTC; V gene: TRBV4-2; clone size: NA; J gene: TRBJ2-7; D gene: TRBD1
CDR3 protein: CASSLTPAGANVLTF; CDR3 DNA: TGCGCCAGCAGCTTGACCCCAGCTGGGGCCAACGTCCTGACTTTC; V gene: TRBV5-1; clone size: NA; J gene: TRBJ2-6; D gene: NA
CDR3 protein: CASSGGTGSIYGYTF; CDR3 DNA: TGTGCCAGCAGTGGGGGGACAGGGTCGATCTATGGCTACACCTTC; V gene: TRBV2; clone size: NA; J gene: TRBJ1-2; D gene: TRBD1
CDR3 protein: CASSLPGTNTDTQYF; CDR3 DNA: TGTGCCAGCAGCTTACCCGGGACTAACACAGATACGCAGTATTTT; V gene: TRBV5-6; clone size: few; J gene: TRBJ2-3; D gene: TRBD2
CDR3 protein: CASSAGETQYF; CDR3 DNA: TGTGCCAGCAGTGCAGGGGAGACCCAGTACTTC; V gene: TRBV28; clone size: NA; J gene: TRBJ2-5; D gene: NA
CDR3 protein: CASSSHLPGTSGGPAYNEQFF; CDR3 DNA: TGTGCCAGCAGCTCACATCTTCCCGGGACTAGCGGGGGACCCGCCTACAATGAGCAGTTCTTC; V gene: TRBV7-6; clone size: once; J gene: TRBJ2-1; D gene: TRBD2
CDR3 protein: CASEGQGETQYF; CDR3 DNA: TGTGCTAGTGAAGGACAGGGGGAGACCCAGTACTTC; V gene: TRBV12-5; clone size: NA; J gene: TRBJ2-5; D gene: TRBD1
CDR3 protein: CASSTLAAASGTDTQYF; CDR3 DNA: TGTGCCAGTAGTACCCTCGCGGCGGCTAGCGGCACAGATACGCAGTATTTT; V gene: TRBV19; clone size: NA; J gene: TRBJ2-3; D gene: NA
CDR3 protein: CASSPEALKLNTEAFF; CDR3 DNA: TGTGCCAGCTCACCGGAGGCACTGAAACTGAACACTGAAGCTTTCTTT; V gene: TRBV18; clone size: NA; J gene: TRBJ1-1; D gene: NA
CDR3 protein: CASSAGRLQETQYF; CDR3 DNA: TGTGCCAGCAGTGCCGGGAGACTCCAAGAGACCCAGTACTTC; V gene: TRBV6-5; clone size: NA; J gene: TRBJ2-5; D gene: NA
CDR3 protein: CASSLEQGIGYTF; CDR3 DNA: TGTGCCAGCAGTTTAGAACAGGGAATCGGCTACACCTTC; V gene: TRBV28; clone size: NA; J gene: TRBJ1-2; D gene: NA
CDR3 protein: CASSLAGDVPHTQYF; CDR3 DNA: TGTGCCAGCAGTTTGGCGGGAGATGTTCCGCATACGCAGTATTTT; V gene: TRBV6-5; clone size: NA; J gene: TRBJ2-3; D gene: TRBD2
CDR3 protein: CASSQSSGSSTDTQYF; CDR3 DNA: TGTGCCAGCAGCCAGTCTAGCGGTTCTAGCACAGATACGCAGTATTTT; V gene: TRBV6-4; clone size: few; J gene: TRBJ2-3; D gene: TRBD2
CDR3 protein: CASSANRVNYGYTF; CDR3 DNA: TGTGCCAGTAGCGCCAACAGGGTTAACTATGGCTACACCTTC; V gene: TRBV19; clone size: NA; J gene: TRBJ1-2; D gene: NA
CDR3 protein: CASRREGRDEQFF; CDR3 DNA: TGCGCCAGCAGGCGGGAGGGCCGGGATGAGCAGTTCTTC; V gene: TRBV5-1; clone size: NA; J gene: TRBJ2-1; D gene: TRBD2
CDR3 protein: CASSLASGSNEKLFF; CDR3 DNA: TGTGCCAGCAGCTTAGCGTCGGGATCGAATGAAAAACTGTTTTTT; V gene: TRBV11-2; clone size: once; J gene: TRBJ1-4; D gene: NA
CDR3 protein: CASSPRQEFDRELFF; CDR3 DNA: TGCGCCAGCAGCCCACGACAGGAATTCGACCGGGAGCTGTTTTTT; V gene: TRBV4-1; clone size: NA; J gene: TRBJ2-2; D gene: NA
CDR3 protein: CASSPRAILNTEAFF; CDR3 DNA: TGCGCCAGCAGCCCGCGTGCGATCCTGAACACTGAAGCTTTCTTT; V gene: TRBV4-1; clone size: NA; J gene: TRBJ1-1; D gene: NA
CDR3 protein: CSVETGFQETQYF; CDR3 DNA: TGCAGCGTTGAGACAGGGTTCCAAGAGACCCAGTACTTC; V gene: TRBV29-1; clone size: NA; J gene: TRBJ2-5; D gene: TRBD1
CDR3 protein: CASSPITGFKPQHF; CDR3 DNA: TGTGCCAGCAGCCCGATTACAGGGTTTAAGCCCCAGCATTTT; V gene: TRBV7-2; clone size: NA; J gene: TRBJ1-5; D gene: NA
CDR3 protein: CASSYSQLAYGYTF; CDR3 DNA: TGTGCCAGCAGTTACTCACAGCTTGCCTATGGCTACACCTTC; V gene: TRBV6-5; clone size: NA; J gene: TRBJ1-2; D gene: NA
CDR3 protein: CASSEQGAVPTQYF; CDR3 DNA: TGTGCCAGCAGCGAGCAGGGGGCAGTCCCGACCCAGTACTTC; V gene: TRBV7-9; clone size: NA; J gene: TRBJ2-5; D gene: TRBD1
CDR3 protein: CAISGTEGTYEQYF; CDR3 DNA: TGTGCCATCAGCGGGACAGAAGGGACCTACGAGCAGTACTTC; V gene: TRBV10-3; clone size: NA; J gene: TRBJ2-7; D gene: TRBD1
CDR3 protein: CASSLGLAGTYEQYF; CDR3 DNA: TGTGCCAGCAGCTTAGGGCTAGCGGGCACCTACGAGCAGTACTTC; V gene: TRBV11-2; clone size: NA; J gene: TRBJ2-7; D gene: TRBD2
CDR3 protein: CAWSVSSAGEQYF; CDR3 DNA: TGTGCCTGGAGTGTCAGTTCCGCGGGTGAGCAGTACTTC; V gene: TRBV30; clone size: NA; J gene: TRBJ2-7; D gene: NA
CDR3 protein: CASTGTGGGGELFF; CDR3 DNA: TGTGCCAGCACTGGGACAGGGGGAGGCGGGGAGCTGTTTTTT; V gene: TRBV21-1; clone size: NA; J gene: TRBJ2-2; D gene: NA